A single sample gave rise to the 6 T cell receptor beta chains below, sequenced in a study of blood T cells in healthy people across ages. Through a sample-barcoded 5' primer and a J-beta primer mix, a second PCR was run for roughly 6 to 11 cycles. TCRdb re-derived calls from the 5' RACE reads in MiXCR, one entry per CDR3 protein. The sample records 1.8 million or so distinct CDR3 sequences, about 39% being singletons. The specimen was blood. The receptors come from a human donor in good health.

The chain couples TRBV20-1 to TRBJ2-6, with no clear D. Between the trimmed V and J ends, which lost 6 bases and 0 bases, there was a span of 6 bases. From germline, CDR1 is DFQATT and CDR2 SNEGSKA (reference sequence). The CDR3 is 13 amino acids. CDR3 sequence: CSAIASGANVLTF. The CDR3 DNA reads as TGCAGTGCGATTGCCTCTGGGGCCAACGTCCTGACTTTC.

This chain connects TRBV10-3 to TRBJ2-1; 8 bases align to TRBD2. The CDR3 consists of 13 residues. CDR1 and CDR2 (germline): ENHRY, SYGVKD. With 6 bases clipped from V and 6 bases from J, the junction kept 4 bases outside the gene matches. Here the CDR3 reads CAIRGTSTNEQFF. CDR3 DNA sequence: TGTGCCATCAGGGGGACTAGTACCAATGAGCAGTTCTTC.

The table lists this clonotype with a few counts. This chain joins TRBV29-1 and TRBJ1-1; D remains ambiguous. Germline V gene data show CDR1 as SQVTM and CDR2 as ANQGSEA. Trimming removed 6 bases from V and 5 bases from J, with 13 bases in between. The CDR3 has 12 amino acids. This CDR3 is CSVVGIRTEAFF. CDR3 DNA sequence: TGCAGCGTAGTAGGGATAAGGACTGAAGCTTTCTTT.

Only a few counts were recorded for this clonotype. The chain employs TRBV27 and TRBJ2-4; 8 bases fit TRBD2. Germline V gene data show CDR1 as MNHEY and CDR2 as SMNVEV (reference sequence). The V segment lost 5 bases and the J segment 1 base; nucleotides outside the gene matches: 13. CDR3 length: 18 amino acids. The CDR3: CASSPRTSRGDAKNIQYF. The CDR3 bases are TGTGCCAGCAGTCCGAGGACTAGCAGAGGTGATGCCAAAAACATTCAGTACTTC.

This clonotype was observed many times. This chain connects TRBV6-6 to TRBJ2-7; D perhaps matches TRBD1 (5 bases). V lost 7 bases to trimming and J lost 0 bases, with 10 bases between them. Germline CDR1 is MNHNY and CDR2 is SVGAGI (reference sequence). The CDR3 contains 13 residues. CDR3 region: CASNRGSSYEQYF. The DNA for the CDR3 is TGTGCCAGCAATAGGGGAAGCTCCTACGAGCAGTACTTC.

The rearrangement joins TRBV20-1 to TRBJ2-7; TRBD1 aligns across 7 bases. J lost 2 bases, V lost 0 bases, and 7 bases had no gene match. The CDR3 spans 15 residues. The V gene's germline CDR1 is DFQATT and CDR2 SNEGSKA (reference sequence). DNA for the CDR3: TGCAGTGCTAGAGATGGGGACAGATTGACCTACGAGCAGTACTTC. Protein sequence: CSARDGDRLTYEQYF.